This TCR beta chain was observed in a study of shared clonotypes between healthy human individuals. General study points: Clonotypes which were not shared had lower generation probabilities than clonotypes that all four donors shared. Clonotype sharing among donors likely depends on sequencing depth.

The CDR3 loop spans 12 amino acids. The V end lost 2 bases, the J end lost 1 base, and 2 bases lay between the germline ends. Germline V lookup: CDR1 SGHDN, CDR2 FVKESK. Assay: immunoSEQ multiplex PCR; the TCRdb copy retains only in-frame clones and omits some. The sample contains 850,000 to 1,200,000 clones, roughly 70% of which appear only once. A CD45RA+ naive subset and a CD45RA-negative memory subset were split from CD4+ cells. This clone was detected many times. Antigen: not known. Additional DNA sequences in this sample encode the identical CDR3. This sequence was found in a man in his late teens or twenties in good health. Sequencing was done on a sample of memory CD4+ T cells sorted from blood. Subset indicated: CD45RA-negative fraction. The V and J genes are TRBV14 and TRBJ1-1, with D unclear. The CDR3 here is CASSQTNTEAFF. The CDR3 DNA reads TGTGCCAGCAGCCAAACGAACACTGAAGCTTTCTTT.